A single sample gave rise to the 10 T cell receptor beta chains below, sequenced in a study of human T cells and chemical hapten exposure. A single record per CDR3 protein comes from TCRdb applying MiXCR to the RACE reads. This table holds some 89,000 distinct CDR3 sequences, 27% found once. Time point given: patch test 3, about 24 weeks after DPC sensitization. Treatment given: therapeutic diphenylcyclopropenone sensitization with weekly scalp DPC. Sequencing used whole blood, obtained in connection with sensitization to the hapten diphenylcyclopropenone (DPC). The receptors were gathered from a man aged 40-50 years with alopecia areata. Some clones in this sample may be carry-over from other donors' samples.

This clonotype has just a few counts. The chain couples TRBV6-1 to TRBJ1-6, with D unresolved. Trimming left V 5 bases short and J 1 base short, with 15 bases between. Germline CDR1 reads MNHNS; CDR2 reads SASEGT. The CDR3 is 17 residues long. The CDR3 region is CASSHIPPGSYNSPLHF. As DNA, the CDR3 is TGTGCCAGCAGTCACATCCCGCCGGGGTCCTATAATTCACCCCTCCACTTT.

The chain recombines TRBV28 with TRBJ2-1; D unresolved. The germline V gene encodes CDR1 MDHEN and CDR2 SYDVKM. Trimming shortened V by 3 bases and J by 2 bases, and 11 bases separated the two germline ends. The CDR3 length is 15 residues. This CDR3 reads CASSLNPGTYNEQFF. CDR3 bases: TGTGCCAGCAGTTTGAATCCTGGCACCTACAATGAGCAGTTCTTC.

J is TRBJ2-3 and V is TRBV20-1; 7 bases agree with TRBD1. Germline trimming cut 2 bases from V and 1 base from J; bases unmatched to any gene: 9. CDR1 is DFQATT and CDR2 is SNEGSKA in the germline V gene (reference sequence). This CDR3 has 16 residues. The CDR3 spells CSARSVGTAGTDTQYF. The CDR3 DNA reads TGCAGTGCTAGATCCGTGGGGACAGCGGGCACAGATACGCAGTATTTT.

This chain connects TRBV9 to TRBJ2-3, with TRBD2 identical over 8 bases. This CDR3 region has 15 residues. Germline-derived CDR1 and CDR2 are SGDLS and YYNGEE. The J segment lost 4 bases and the V segment lost 0 bases, leaving 4 bases of the junction unmatched. The CDR3 spells CASSVGLAGPDTQYF. DNA for the CDR3: TGTGCCAGCAGCGTAGGGCTAGCGGGTCCAGATACGCAGTATTTT.

This clonotype turned up a few times. V and J are TRBV9 and TRBJ2-2; D call uncertain. The CDR3 runs to 14 residues. Trimming cost V 0 bases and J 6 bases, with 9 bases left between them. The germline CDR1 and CDR2 sequences are SGDLS and YYNGEE. CDR3 in amino acids: CASSVVGSAGELFF. The CDR3 DNA is TGTGCCAGCAGCGTAGTAGGGTCGGCCGGGGAGCTGTTTTTT.

There are a few counts of this clonotype. The V gene is TRBV12-3 or TRBV12-4, the J gene TRBJ1-5, with D possibly being TRBD1 (5 bases). CDR3 size: 15 residues. V dropped 0 bases and J dropped 7 bases, with 13 bases sitting between them. CDR3 loop: CASSLATGRRQPQHF. CDR3 bases: TGTGCCAGCAGTTTAGCAACAGGTCGGAGGCAGCCCCAGCATTTT.

In its sample, this clonotype was seen a few times. This rearrangement joins TRBV20-1 to TRBJ2-1; 10 nucleotides agree with TRBD1. V lost 0 bases, J lost 10 bases, and 6 bases stayed unmatched. The CDR3 length is 14 residues. Germline CDR1 DFQATT, CDR2 SNEGSKA (reference sequence). In nucleotides, the CDR3 is TGCAGTGCTAGAGATTGGGACAGGGGTTACGAGCAGTTCTTC. This sequence encodes CSARDWDRGYEQFF.

The rearrangement links TRBV28 to TRBJ1-3; maybe TRBD1 (6 bases). From germline, CDR1 is MDHEN and CDR2 SYDVKM. This CDR3 region has 17 residues. Trimming removed 2 bases from V and 0 bases from J, with 14 bases in between. The CDR3 region is CASSLVDRRSSGNTIYF. The CDR3 region has the DNA TGTGCCAGCAGTTTAGTAGACAGGCGGAGCTCTGGAAACACCATATATTTT.

This clonotype was detected only a few times. This chain uses TRBV6-5 with TRBJ2-5, with D perhaps TRBD1 or TRBD2 (5 bases each). Trimming removed 6 bases at V and 7 bases at J, with 18 bases between. Germline CDR1 is MNHEY and CDR2 is SVGAGI. The CDR3 is 14 amino acids. CDR3 amino acids: CASRQLGVRRTQYF. CDR3 nucleotide sequence: TGTGCCAGCAGGCAACTGGGGGTCAGGAGGACCCAGTACTTC.

This clonotype came up a few times. The chain couples TRBV28 to TRBJ1-2; TRBD1 matches 8 bases. CDR1 is MDHEN and CDR2 is SYDVKM in the germline V gene. This CDR3 has 18 amino acids. V lost 7 bases to trimming and J lost 5 bases; unmatched junction nucleotides: 21. CDR3 in amino acids: CASTRKGRTGTGAYGYTF. The CDR3 DNA sequence: TGTGCCAGCACTCGAAAAGGGAGGACAGGGACTGGAGCTTATGGCTACACCTTC.